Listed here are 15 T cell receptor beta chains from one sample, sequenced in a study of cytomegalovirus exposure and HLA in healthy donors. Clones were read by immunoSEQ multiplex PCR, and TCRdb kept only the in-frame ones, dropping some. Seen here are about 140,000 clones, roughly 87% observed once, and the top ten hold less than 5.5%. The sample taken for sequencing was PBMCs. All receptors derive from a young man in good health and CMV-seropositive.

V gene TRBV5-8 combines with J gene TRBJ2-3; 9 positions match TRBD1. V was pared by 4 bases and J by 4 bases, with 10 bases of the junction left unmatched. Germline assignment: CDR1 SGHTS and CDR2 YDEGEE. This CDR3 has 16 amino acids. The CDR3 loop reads CASSLGTGTGADTQYF. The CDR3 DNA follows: TGTGCCAGCAGCCTCGGGACAGGGACCGGGGCAGATACGCAGTATTTT. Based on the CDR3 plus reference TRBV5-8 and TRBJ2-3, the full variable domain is EAGVTQSPTHLIKTRGQQATLRCSPISGHTSVYWYQQALGLGLQFLLWYDEGEERNRGNFPPRFSGRQFPNYSSELNVNALELEDSALYLCASSLGTGTGADTQYFGPGTRLTVL.

The CDR3 sequence: CASSKLDSSNYGYTF. CDR3 bases: TGTGCCAGTAGTAAGCTAGACAGCTCTAACTATGGCTACACCTTC. This sequence joins TRBV19 and TRBJ1-2; D possibly corresponds to TRBD1 (5 bases). The ends were cut back, 4 bases at V and 0 bases at J, with 12 bases in the middle. The CDR3 extends over 15 amino acids. Germline CDR1 is LNHDA and CDR2 is SQIVND (reference sequence).

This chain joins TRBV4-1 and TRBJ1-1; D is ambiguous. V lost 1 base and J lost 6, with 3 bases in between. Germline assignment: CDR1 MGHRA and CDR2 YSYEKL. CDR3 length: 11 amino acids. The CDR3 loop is CASSQAAEAFF. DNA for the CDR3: TGCGCCAGCAGCCAAGCTGCTGAAGCTTTCTTT.

The CDR3 nucleotides read TGTGCCAGCAGCTCTAATCAAGGGACAGGGTACCAAGAGACCCAGTACTTC. Its translation is CASSSNQGTGYQETQYF. The chain links TRBV7-6 to TRBJ2-5, with 9 nucleotides matching TRBD1. Germline assignment: CDR1 SGHVS and CDR2 FNYEAQ. The trim removed 4 bases at V and 0 bases at J, leaving 9 bases unmatched. CDR3 size: 17 residues. Full variable domain (outside the CDR3, taken from reference TRBV7-6 and TRBJ2-5): GAGVSQSPRYKVTKRGQDVALRCDPISGHVSLYWYRQALGQGPEFLTYFNYEAQQDKSGLPNDRFSAERPEGSISTLTIQRTEQRDSAMYRCASSSNQGTGYQETQYFGPGTRLLVL.

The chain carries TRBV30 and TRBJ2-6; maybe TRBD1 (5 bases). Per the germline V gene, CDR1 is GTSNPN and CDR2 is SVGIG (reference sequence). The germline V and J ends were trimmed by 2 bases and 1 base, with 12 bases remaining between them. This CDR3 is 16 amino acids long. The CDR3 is CAWSPYSGSGANVLTF. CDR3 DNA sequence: TGTGCCTGGAGTCCTTACTCAGGGTCTGGGGCCAACGTCCTGACTTTC.

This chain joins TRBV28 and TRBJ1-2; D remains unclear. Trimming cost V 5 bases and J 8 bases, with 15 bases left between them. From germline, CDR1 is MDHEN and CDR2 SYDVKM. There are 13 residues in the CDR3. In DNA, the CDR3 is TGTGCCAGCAGTCCCCCGAATGAGAGGGGCTACACCTTC. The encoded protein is CASSPPNERGYTF.

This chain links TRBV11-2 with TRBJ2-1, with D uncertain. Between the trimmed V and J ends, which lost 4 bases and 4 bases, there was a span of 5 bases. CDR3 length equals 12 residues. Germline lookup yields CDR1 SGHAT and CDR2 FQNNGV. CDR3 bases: TGTGCCAGCAGCTCACAGTACAATGAGCAGTTCTTC. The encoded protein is CASSSQYNEQFF.

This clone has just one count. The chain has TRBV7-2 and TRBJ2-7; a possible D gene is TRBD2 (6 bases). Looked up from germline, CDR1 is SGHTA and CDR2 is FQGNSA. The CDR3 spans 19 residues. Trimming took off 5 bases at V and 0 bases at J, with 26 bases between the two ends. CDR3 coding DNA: TGTGCCAGCAGCCACCCGCTCTATACGCTAGCGCGGGGCTCCTACGAGCAGTACTTC. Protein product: CASSHPLYTLARGSYEQYF.

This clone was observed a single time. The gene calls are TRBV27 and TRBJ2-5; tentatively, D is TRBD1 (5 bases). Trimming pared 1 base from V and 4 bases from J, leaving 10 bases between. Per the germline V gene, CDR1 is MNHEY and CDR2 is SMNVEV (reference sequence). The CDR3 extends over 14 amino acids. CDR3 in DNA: TGTGCCAGCAGTTTATTGCAGGGTGGAGAGACCCAGTACTTC. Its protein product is CASSLLQGGETQYF.

CDR3 DNA sequence: TGTGCCAGCAGCTTATCCCTCAATCAGCCCCAGCATTTT. Its translation: CASSLSLNQPQHF. V and J are TRBV7-6 and TRBJ1-5; the D is unclear. This CDR3 has 13 residues. Trimming took 2 bases from V and 3 from J, leaving 5 bases between them. CDR1 is SGHVS, CDR2 FNYEAQ, per germline.

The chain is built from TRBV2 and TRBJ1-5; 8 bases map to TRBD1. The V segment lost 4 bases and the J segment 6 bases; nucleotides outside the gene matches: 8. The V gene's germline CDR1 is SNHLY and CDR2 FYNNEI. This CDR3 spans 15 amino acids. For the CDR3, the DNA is TGTGCCAGCAGTGTGGATCAGGGGGCGGCTCAGCCCCAGCATTTT. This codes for CASSVDQGAAQPQHF.

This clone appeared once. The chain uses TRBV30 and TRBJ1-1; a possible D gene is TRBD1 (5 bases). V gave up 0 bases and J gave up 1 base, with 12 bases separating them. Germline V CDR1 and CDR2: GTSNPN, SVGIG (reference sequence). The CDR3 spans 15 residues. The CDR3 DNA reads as TGTGCCTGGAGTGTTCAAGGGGCGCCGAACACTGAAGCTTTCTTT. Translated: CAWSVQGAPNTEAFF.

In DNA form, the CDR3 reads TGTGCCAGCAGTTACCGGGGATCTGGGGCCAACGTCCTGACTTTC. Residues: CASSYRGSGANVLTF. The V gene is TRBV6-6, the J gene TRBJ2-6, with D perhaps TRBD2 (5 bases). CDR1 MNHNY and CDR2 SVGAGI come from the germline V gene (reference sequence). The CDR3 length is 15 residues. V was trimmed by 2 bases and J by 1 base, leaving 6 bases between them.

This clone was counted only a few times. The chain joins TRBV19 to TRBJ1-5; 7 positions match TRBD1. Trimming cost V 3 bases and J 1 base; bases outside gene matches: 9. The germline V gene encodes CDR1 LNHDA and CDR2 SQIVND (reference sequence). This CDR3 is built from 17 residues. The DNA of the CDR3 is TGTGCCAGTAGTATCGTGGGCAGGGGGGCGAGCAATCAGCCCCAGCATTTT. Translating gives CASSIVGRGASNQPQHF.

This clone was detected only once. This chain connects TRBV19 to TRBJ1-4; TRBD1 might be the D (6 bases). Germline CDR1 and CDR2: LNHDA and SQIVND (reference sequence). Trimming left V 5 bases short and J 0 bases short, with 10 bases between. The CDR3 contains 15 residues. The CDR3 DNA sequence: TGTGCCAGTAGTCCCCGGGACACAACTAATGAAAAACTGTTTTTT. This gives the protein CASSPRDTTNEKLFF.